Following are 23 T cell receptor beta chains from one sample sequenced in a study of blood T cell repertoires in COVID-19. Repertoires were generated with immunoSEQ multiplex PCR, while TCRdb's copy carries only in-frame clones and drops some. The data hold roughly 330,000 clones, with around 90% observed a single time. Sequenced: peripheral blood. These receptors all come from a man aged 25 to 45 with COVID-19, enrolled during active disease.

This clone occurred once. V and J are TRBV19 and TRBJ1-2; TRBD1 might be the D (5 bases). CDR3 size: 16 residues. The V end was cut by 4 bases, the J end by 2 bases, with 17 bases between. Germline assignment: CDR1 LNHDA and CDR2 SQIVND (reference sequence). CDR3 sequence (DNA): TGTGCCAGTAGTACCCCTGGCGGGGGGGGGAACTATGGCTACACCTTC. It encodes CASSTPGGGGNYGYTF.

For this clone: The same CDR3 can be traced to other DNA sequences in this sample. The V gene is TRBV9, the J gene TRBJ1-1, with TRBD1 identical over 7 bases. Germline V gene lookup returns CDR1 SGDLS and CDR2 YYNGEE. This CDR3 has 14 residues. Germline trimming cut 4 bases from V and 1 base from J; bases unmatched to any gene: 4. The CDR3 nucleotides are TGTGCCAGCAGCTCTGGACAGGAGAACACTGAAGCTTTCTTT. Its protein product is CASSSGQENTEAFF.

At least ten counts were recorded for this clone. The chain's CDR3 is CASSQGHFLANTGELFF. CDR3 DNA: TGCGCCAGCAGCCAGGGACATTTCCTCGCGAACACCGGGGAGCTGTTTTTT. This sequence joins TRBV4-1 and TRBJ2-2, with D possibly matching TRBD1 (6 bases). The V end lost 3 bases, the J end lost 0 bases, and 14 bases lay between the germline ends. The CDR3 loop spans 17 amino acids. Germline values: CDR1 MGHRA, CDR2 YSYEKL.

In nucleotides, the CDR3 is TGTGCCAGCAATGATAGCGGGAGTCATGAGCAGTTCTTC. The encoded protein is CASNDSGSHEQFF. The chain links TRBV27 to TRBJ2-1, with 9 bases fitting TRBD2. Germline assignment: CDR1 MNHEY and CDR2 SMNVEV (reference sequence). V lost 7 bases, J lost 8 bases, and 6 bases stayed unmatched. CDR3 length: 13 residues.

This clone was picked up a small number of times. The gene calls are TRBV2 and TRBJ1-1, with 7 bases aligning to TRBD1. Germline lookup yields CDR1 SNHLY and CDR2 FYNNEI. This CDR3 is 15 amino acids long. V dropped 7 bases and J dropped 2; count of bases not matched to a gene: 10. CDR3 DNA sequence: TGTGCCAGCAACAGCCTTTACAGGGGAAACACTGAAGCTTTCTTT. Translated: CASNSLYRGNTEAFF.

The chain joins TRBV28 to TRBJ1-1; D call uncertain. V was cut by 2 bases and J by 11 bases, with 21 bases left in between. The CDR3 is 15 amino acids. Per germline, CDR1 MDHEN and CDR2 SYDVKM. Here the CDR3 reads CASSLERPGHKGAFF. The CDR3 DNA reads as TGTGCCAGCAGTTTAGAGCGGCCAGGCCACAAGGGTGCTTTCTTT.

The gene calls are TRBV7-3 and TRBJ2-5, with a tentative D call TRBD1 (6 bases). This CDR3 region has 15 residues. The germline CDR1 and CDR2 sequences are SGHTA and FQGTGA. V lost 0 bases to trimming and J lost 2 bases, with 10 bases between them. Written as DNA, the CDR3 is TGTGCCAGCAGCTTAACCGGGACACCACAAGAGACCCAGTACTTC. Protein sequence: CASSLTGTPQETQYF.

This chain joins TRBV5-6 and TRBJ1-3; 8 bases agree with TRBD1. Per germline, CDR1 SGHDT and CDR2 YYEEEE. This CDR3 region has 15 residues. V lost 3 bases, J lost 2 bases, and 4 bases stayed unmatched. CDR3 DNA sequence: TGTGCCAGCAGCTGGACAGGGTTCGCTGGAAACACCATATATTTT. This translates into CASSWTGFAGNTIYF.

This CDR3 reads CASSPGAYSNQPQHF. The CDR3 region has the DNA TGTGCCAGCAGCCCAGGGGCGTATAGCAATCAGCCCCAGCATTTT. This sequence joins TRBV7-2 and TRBJ1-5; tentatively, D is TRBD1 (6 bases). The V gene lost 5 bases and the J gene lost 0 bases, with 11 bases spanning the gap. CDR1 SGHTA and CDR2 FQGNSA come from the germline V gene. CDR3 length: 15 amino acids.

This chain links TRBV7-8 with TRBJ2-5, with TRBD2 matching 9 bases. J was trimmed by 2 bases and V by 5 bases; bases with no gene match: 18. The CDR3 is made up of 19 amino acids. Germline-derived CDR1 and CDR2 are SGHVS and FQNEAQ. CDR3 in amino acids: CASSGGLALRGGRQETQYF. Written as DNA, the CDR3 is TGTGCCAGCAGCGGAGGACTAGCGTTAAGAGGCGGGCGACAAGAGACCCAGTACTTC.

This rearrangement joins TRBV7-8 to TRBJ1-2; D perhaps matches TRBD1 (5 bases). CDR3 length: 15 amino acids. Per germline, CDR1 SGHVS and CDR2 FQNEAQ. V lost 1 base and J 4 bases, leaving 13 bases between the germline ends. The chain's CDR3 is CASSLEGSEGYGYTF. CDR3 sequence (DNA): TGTGCCAGCAGCTTAGAGGGGTCGGAGGGCTATGGCTACACCTTC.

V is TRBV29-1 and J is TRBJ2-7; the D is unclear. CDR3 length: 11 amino acids. Germline V gene data show CDR1 as SQVTM and CDR2 as ANQGSEA. Trimming removed 8 bases from V and 3 bases from J, with 11 bases in between. The CDR3 bases are TGCAGCCCCACAACCAGCTACGAGCAGTACTTC. Protein sequence: CSPTTSYEQYF.

The rearrangement uses TRBV2 and TRBJ2-3; weak D call: TRBD2 (6 bases). The CDR3 runs to 18 residues. Trimming stripped 3 bases from V and 0 bases from J, with 19 bases between. The germline CDR1 and CDR2 sequences are SNHLY and FYNNEI. CDR3 residues: CASSEGKVGGVSTDTQYF. In DNA, the CDR3 is TGTGCCAGCAGTGAGGGCAAAGTGGGCGGGGTAAGCACAGATACGCAGTATTTT. The full variable domain, in which reference TRBV2 and TRBJ2-3 provide the parts outside the CDR3, is EPEVTQTPSHQVTQMGQEVILRCVPISNHLYFYWYRQILGQKVEFLVSFYNNEISEKSEIFDDQFSVERPDGSNFTLKIRSTKLEDSAMYFCASSEGKVGGVSTDTQYFGPGTRLTVL.

The gene calls are TRBV30 and TRBJ2-7, with D perhaps TRBD2 (5 bases). Germline loops: CDR1 GTSNPN, CDR2 SVGIG (reference sequence). V was pared by 2 bases and J by 2 bases, with 13 bases between. CDR3 size: 14 residues. CDR3 loop: CAWSIASGAYEQYF. In nucleotides, the CDR3 is TGTGCCTGGAGTATTGCCAGCGGAGCCTACGAGCAGTACTTC.

This chain joins TRBV19 and TRBJ1-6, with a possible D match to TRBD1 (6 bases). Germline assignment: CDR1 LNHDA and CDR2 SQIVND (reference sequence). The germline V and J ends were trimmed by 7 bases and 10 bases, with 14 bases remaining between them. The CDR3 consists of 13 residues. The CDR3 protein is CASTGDGRSPLHF. The DNA for the CDR3 is TGTGCCAGTACAGGGGACGGAAGGTCACCCCTCCACTTT.

The V and J genes are TRBV9 and TRBJ2-3; 7 bases are shared with TRBD1. The CDR3 spans 16 residues. Per the germline V gene, CDR1 is SGDLS and CDR2 is YYNGEE. The trim removed 0 bases at V and 0 bases at J, leaving 4 bases unmatched. As DNA, the CDR3 is TGTGCCAGCAGCGTAGCGACAGGGTATAGCACAGATACGCAGTATTTT. Translation gives CASSVATGYSTDTQYF.

This chain uses TRBV7-9 with TRBJ1-2, with a possible D match to TRBD1 (6 bases). This CDR3 contains 14 residues. With 0 bases removed from V and 9 bases from J, the gap between germline ends came to 14 bases. Germline assignment: CDR1 SEHNR and CDR2 FQNEAQ (reference sequence). The CDR3 spells CASSLAGQGPSYTF. The CDR3 region has the DNA TGTGCCAGCAGCTTAGCGGGGCAGGGGCCCAGCTACACCTTC.

V is TRBV30 and J is TRBJ1-3, with D uncertain. Germline-derived CDR1 and CDR2 are GTSNPN and SVGIG (reference sequence). The CDR3 length is 13 residues. V was pared by 0 bases and J by 7 bases, with 10 bases between. The CDR3 bases are TGTGCCTGGAGTGTGGGCACCATTAACACCATATATTTT. It codes for CAWSVGTINTIYF.

The V and J genes are TRBV5-1 and TRBJ2-6; D may be TRBD1 (6 bases). The CDR3 loop spans 15 amino acids. CDR1 is SGHRS and CDR2 is YFSETQ in the germline V gene. Trimming stripped 0 bases from V and 2 bases from J, with 6 bases between. For the CDR3, the DNA is TGCGCCAGCAGCTTGGCAGGGGCTGGGGCCAACGTCCTGACTTTC. Its protein product is CASSLAGAGANVLTF.

V and J are TRBV6-2 or TRBV6-3 and TRBJ2-1; TRBD2 matches at 9 bases. The CDR3 is made up of 15 amino acids. Germline CDR1 is MNHEY and CDR2 is SVGEGT. After removal of 2 bases from V and 7 bases from J, the junction contained 6 bases not matched to a gene. CDR3 DNA sequence: TGTGCCAGCAGTTACCTTGGACTAGCGTTGAATGAGCAGTTCTTC. It is translated as CASSYLGLALNEQFF.

This rearrangement joins TRBV24-1 to TRBJ2-7, with D uncertain. Germline lookup yields CDR1 KGHDR and CDR2 SFDVKD. The CDR3 has 13 amino acids. The V end was cut by 0 bases, the J end by 6 bases, with 8 bases between. CDR3 nucleotides: TGTGCCACCAGTGATTTGCTCTGGAGCGAGCAGTACTTC. Translation: CATSDLLWSEQYF.

The genes are TRBV7-9 and TRBJ1-1, with D possibly matching TRBD1 (5 bases). CDR3 length: 14 amino acids. Per the germline V gene, CDR1 is SEHNR and CDR2 is FQNEAQ (reference sequence). V gave up 7 bases and J gave up 5 bases, with 17 bases separating them. This chain's CDR3 is CASTKTAGRTEAFF. The CDR3, as DNA: TGTGCCAGCACTAAGACAGCCGGGCGGACTGAAGCTTTCTTT.

The chain joins TRBV9 to TRBJ2-1; TRBD2 might be the D (5 bases). Per germline, CDR1 SGDLS and CDR2 YYNGEE. The CDR3 is 16 amino acids. Trimming took off 0 bases at V and 1 base at J, with 11 bases between the two ends. This chain's CDR3 is CASSVAGSVSYNEQFF. CDR3 in DNA: TGTGCCAGCAGCGTAGCTGGGAGTGTATCCTACAATGAGCAGTTCTTC.